This T cell receptor (beta chain) was recorded in a study of blood T cells in healthy people across ages. Then a second PCR, running about 6 to 11 cycles, was carried out with a sample-barcoded 5' primer and a J-beta primer mix. A minimum of 2.5 million CDR3-containing paired-end reads was obtained for each sample. One entry per CDR3 protein, called by TCRdb with MiXCR from the 5' RACE reads. The top ten hold around 14% of the sample, which has hundreds of thousands of distinct CDR3 sequences, about 30% seen once. Each donor had approximately 10 milliliters of peripheral blood drawn. General study results and limits: Diversity of TCR beta correlated strongly with naive T cell percentage.

This clonotype was counted ten times or more. The antigen is not known. The CDR3 loop spans 11 amino acids. Per the germline V gene, CDR1 is MNHEY and CDR2 is SVGEGT. Germline trimming cut 8 bases from V and 6 bases from J; bases unmatched to any gene: 2. This receptor was identified in a woman older than 75 in good health. The V call is TRBV6-2 or TRBV6-3, the J call TRBJ1-2, with TRBD1 matching 8 bases. The sample comprised blood. The CDR3 loop reads CASRQGNGYTF. CDR3 DNA: TGTGCCAGCCGACAGGGGAATGGCTACACCTTC.